A single sample is the source of the 29 T cell receptor beta chains below, sequenced in a study of cytomegalovirus exposure and HLA in healthy donors. PCR involved 60 Vbeta and 13 Jbeta primers. Clones were read by immunoSEQ multiplex PCR, and TCRdb kept only the in-frame ones, dropping some. The data contain 150,000 to 180,000 clones, over 75% of them singletons. The sequenced sample was PBMCs. Receptors were obtained from a woman aged 40 to 50 in good health and CMV-seropositive.

V is TRBV6-6 and J is TRBJ1-1; perhaps TRBD1 as D (6 bases). CDR1 and CDR2 from the germline V gene are MNHNY and SVGAGI (reference sequence). The CDR3 has 15 amino acids. V gave up 6 bases and J gave up 4 bases, with 18 bases separating them. This CDR3 reads CASSSVTGRRTEAFF. CDR3 DNA sequence: TGTGCCAGCAGCTCCGTGACAGGACGTCGCACTGAAGCTTTCTTT.

This chain uses TRBV2 with TRBJ1-1, with TRBD1 identical over 9 bases. Germline CDR1 reads SNHLY; CDR2 reads FYNNEI. The CDR3 has 13 amino acids. Unmatched junction bases numbered 5, after V lost 6 bases and J lost 6 bases. CDR3: CASRTQGASEAFF. The DNA of the CDR3 is TGTGCCAGCAGAACACAGGGGGCGTCTGAAGCTTTCTTT.

The chain combines TRBV10-3 with TRBJ2-7; TRBD2 aligns across 8 bases. The germline V gene has CDR1 ENHRY and CDR2 SYGVKD. This CDR3 region has 14 residues. V trimming: 8 bases; J trimming: 3 bases; junction bases outside the gene matches: 9. CDR3 bases: TGTGCCATCCCCACCCGGGAGGGTAGCTACGAGCAGTACTTC. Protein product: CAIPTREGSYEQYF.

This chain connects TRBV29-1 to TRBJ2-3, with D perhaps TRBD2 (5 bases). V shed 4 bases and J shed 0 bases, with 17 bases lying between them. The CDR3 runs to 16 residues. Per germline, CDR1 SQVTM and CDR2 ANQGSEA. The CDR3 is CSVASGSTFSTDTQYF. The CDR3, as DNA: TGCAGCGTTGCGAGCGGCTCCACTTTTAGCACAGATACGCAGTATTTT.

This chain's CDR3 is CASTRGTGWREQFF. The CDR3 DNA reads TGTGCCAGTACCCGAGGGACAGGTTGGAGAGAGCAGTTCTTC. The V call is TRBV19, the J call TRBJ2-1, with 8 bases aligning to TRBD1. With V trimmed by 7 bases and J by 10 bases, 12 bases remained unmatched. Germline V lookup: CDR1 LNHDA, CDR2 SQIVND (reference sequence). The CDR3 is made up of 14 amino acids.

V and J are TRBV6-5 and TRBJ1-6, with D tentatively TRBD1 (5 bases). CDR1 MNHEY and CDR2 SVGAGI come from the germline V gene. Trimming removed 0 bases from V and 12 bases from J, with 15 bases in between. The CDR3 is 15 residues long. CDR3 nucleotide sequence: TGTGCCAGCAGTTACTCGAGCGGGGGTGGAAAACCCCTCCACTTT. It is translated as CASSYSSGGGKPLHF.

The chain couples TRBV6-5 to TRBJ2-1; 8 nucleotides line up with TRBD2. The CDR3 is 15 residues long. V lost 6 bases to trimming and J lost 4 bases; unmatched junction nucleotides: 8. Germline-derived CDR1 and CDR2 are MNHEY and SVGAGI. CDR3 nucleotide sequence: TGTGCCAGCAGCCCCTCCGGGACTAGATACAATGAGCAGTTCTTC. Protein sequence: CASSPSGTRYNEQFF.

This rearrangement joins TRBV19 to TRBJ1-5, with 11 nucleotides matching TRBD1. V was clipped by 9 bases and J by 6 bases; unmatched bases: 4. The CDR3 spans 13 residues. Germline V lookup: CDR1 LNHDA, CDR2 SQIVND (reference sequence). The CDR3 region is CASTDRGRQPQHF. The CDR3 DNA sequence: TGTGCCAGCACGGACAGGGGGCGTCAGCCCCAGCATTTT.

This chain uses TRBV29-1 with TRBJ2-6; possible D gene TRBD1, 5 bases. The V gene's germline CDR1 is SQVTM and CDR2 ANQGSEA. This CDR3 is 15 amino acids long. Trimming took off 2 bases at V and 0 bases at J, with 8 bases between the two ends. The CDR3 here is CSVELGDSGANVLTF. For the CDR3, the DNA is TGCAGCGTTGAATTAGGGGACTCTGGGGCCAACGTCCTGACTTTC.

The chain is built from TRBV4-1 and TRBJ1-1; a possible D gene is TRBD1 (6 bases). The germline V gene has CDR1 MGHRA and CDR2 YSYEKL. The CDR3 has 17 amino acids. The V and J ends lost 0 bases and 0 bases respectively, with 14 bases between them. In DNA form, the CDR3 reads TGCGCCAGCAGCCAAGATGGGGGGAGGGGGATGAACACTGAAGCTTTCTTT. Protein: CASSQDGGRGMNTEAFF.

The rearrangement joins TRBV28 to TRBJ1-4; a possible D gene is TRBD1 (5 bases). V was shortened by 4 bases and J by 2 bases, with 14 bases between the two germline ends. Germline loops: CDR1 MDHEN, CDR2 SYDVKM. This CDR3 is 16 amino acids long. CDR3 in amino acids: CASSYRIFGTNEKLFF. Here the CDR3 DNA reads TGTGCCAGCAGTTACAGGATTTTTGGGACTAATGAAAAACTGTTTTTT.

This chain joins TRBV7-2 and TRBJ2-3, with TRBD2 matching over 7 bases. There are 15 residues in the CDR3. CDR1 is SGHTA, CDR2 FQGNSA, per germline. V lost 3 bases to trimming and J lost 3 bases; unmatched junction nucleotides: 6. CDR3 bases: TGTGCCAGCAGCTTTAGCGGGTTCGCAACAGATACGCAGTATTTT. It translates to CASSFSGFATDTQYF.

The chain carries TRBV7-8 and TRBJ1-4; D is perhaps TRBD1 (5 bases). The V and J ends lost 1 base and 5 bases respectively, with 11 bases between them. Germline CDR1 SGHVS, CDR2 FQNEAQ. The CDR3 is 15 amino acids. In DNA, the CDR3 is TGTGCCAGCAGCTTAGAAGGCAGGGTAAATGAAAAACTGTTTTTT. This codes for CASSLEGRVNEKLFF.

The chain recombines TRBV2 with TRBJ2-5, with D tentatively TRBD2 (5 bases). From germline, CDR1 is SNHLY and CDR2 FYNNEI. The V gene lost 7 bases and the J gene lost 2 bases, with 8 bases spanning the gap. The CDR3 totals 12 residues. CDR3 nucleotide sequence: TGTGCCAGCACGGGGTGGCAAGAGACCCAGTACTTC. Protein product: CASTGWQETQYF. Looking up the rest from reference TRBV2 and TRBJ2-5 gives the full variable domain: EPEVTQTPSHQVTQMGQEVILRCVPISNHLYFYWYRQILGQKVEFLVSFYNNEISEKSEIFDDQFSVERPDGSNFTLKIRSTKLEDSAMYFCASTGWQETQYFGPGTRLLVL.

This chain joins TRBV5-8 and TRBJ2-7; 7 positions match TRBD1. The J segment lost 2 bases and the V segment lost 6 bases, leaving 17 bases of the junction unmatched. Germline V CDR1 and CDR2: SGHTS, YDEGEE. The CDR3 contains 17 residues. CDR3 protein: CASTDRPHQKGTYEQYF. The CDR3 DNA reads TGTGCCAGCACGGACAGGCCTCACCAAAAGGGGACCTACGAGCAGTACTTC.

With regard to this clone: The identical CDR3 is also encoded by other nucleotide sequences in the sample. The chain uses TRBV27 and TRBJ2-5; the match to TRBD1 covers 7 bases. This CDR3 has 13 amino acids. Trimming took 5 bases from V and 5 from J; bases not matched to a gene: 5. Germline loops: CDR1 MNHEY, CDR2 SMNVEV (reference sequence). The CDR3 bases are TGTGCCAGCAGTGAACAGGGGCGTGAGACCCAGTACTTC. It encodes CASSEQGRETQYF.

In its sample, this clone was seen a few times. The chain joins TRBV19 to TRBJ1-1; weak D call: TRBD1 (6 bases). The V gene lost 4 bases and the J gene lost 5 bases, with 11 bases spanning the gap. In germline, CDR1 is LNHDA, CDR2 SQIVND (reference sequence). The CDR3 runs 13 residues. DNA for the CDR3: TGTGCCAGTAGTACATCAGGGGCGACTGAAGCTTTCTTT. It translates to CASSTSGATEAFF.

The chain is built from TRBV11-3 and TRBJ2-5; 7 bases are a match to TRBD1. This CDR3 is built from 14 residues. V trimming: 2 bases; J trimming: 3 bases; junction bases outside the gene matches: 3. Germline V CDR1 and CDR2: SGHNT, YENEEA. CDR3 nucleotide sequence: TGTGCCAGCAGCTTAACAACAGGGGAAGAGACCCAGTACTTC. This encodes CASSLTTGEETQYF.

Remarks on this clone: The sample has other DNA sequences that encode this CDR3 too. The V and J genes are TRBV19 and TRBJ2-5; 11 nucleotides match TRBD2. The trim removed 1 base at V and 4 bases at J, leaving 2 bases unmatched. CDR1 and CDR2 (germline): LNHDA, SQIVND (reference sequence). CDR3 length: 15 residues. CDR3 sequence reads: CASSIGLAGGETQYF. The CDR3 region has the DNA TGTGCCAGTAGTATAGGGCTAGCGGGGGGAGAGACCCAGTACTTC.

This clone was found a few times. This chain joins TRBV28 and TRBJ1-5, with D tentatively TRBD1 (5 bases). This CDR3 has 19 amino acids. Trimming shortened V by 1 base and J by 6 bases, and 25 bases separated the two germline ends. Germline CDR1 reads MDHEN; CDR2 reads SYDVKM. The CDR3: CASSLFARSVRGSGQPQHF. CDR3 nucleotides: TGTGCCAGCAGTTTATTTGCGAGGTCGGTACGGGGGTCGGGTCAGCCCCAGCATTTT.

This clone turned up a few times. The chain is built from TRBV5-6 and TRBJ2-5; no definite D call. V was cut by 4 bases and J by 2 bases, with 18 bases left in between. In germline, CDR1 is SGHDT, CDR2 YYEEEE. This CDR3 spans 16 amino acids. CDR3 loop: CASSLESRQRQETQYF. CDR3 sequence (DNA): TGTGCCAGCAGCCTAGAGAGTAGGCAACGGCAAGAGACCCAGTACTTC.

The chain recombines TRBV30 with TRBJ1-1; 8 bases fit TRBD1. The junction had 4 bases not matched to a gene; V was cut back by 4 bases and J by 6 bases. CDR3 length: 12 residues. Germline CDR1 is GTSNPN and CDR2 is SVGIG (reference sequence). CDR3 bases: TGTGCCTGGAAGGACAGGGCCTCTGAAGCTTTCTTT. Protein sequence: CAWKDRASEAFF.

V and J are TRBV7-2 and TRBJ2-7; D might be TRBD2 (5 bases). This CDR3 region has 15 residues. Germline V gene data show CDR1 as SGHTA and CDR2 as FQGNSA. V was clipped by 0 bases and J by 2 bases, with 11 bases between them. The CDR3 sequence: CASSLAAGGTYEQYF. CDR3 nucleotides: TGTGCCAGCAGCTTAGCGGCGGGTGGAACCTACGAGCAGTACTTC.

V usage is TRBV27 and J usage is TRBJ2-3; weak D call: TRBD1 (5 bases). The germline V gene has CDR1 MNHEY and CDR2 SMNVEV (reference sequence). The ends were cut back, 10 bases at V and 14 bases at J, with 22 bases in the middle. The CDR3 is 12 amino acids. Here the CDR3 DNA reads TGTGCCACCGGTCGCGTGTTGGGGCCGAGGTATTTT. Translation: CATGRVLGPRYF.

The genes are TRBV2 and TRBJ2-7; TRBD2 agrees at 10 bases. V shed 7 bases, J shed 0 bases, and the junction held 3 bases outside the gene matches. The V gene's germline CDR1 is SNHLY and CDR2 FYNNEI. CDR3 size: 14 residues. CDR3 nucleotides: TGTGCCAGCACTGGACTAGCGGCCTCCTACGAGCAGTACTTC. Its translation is CASTGLAASYEQYF.

This clone was observed a few times. The gene calls are TRBV6-5 and TRBJ1-2; TRBD1 matches 7 bases. In germline, CDR1 is MNHEY, CDR2 SVGAGI. This CDR3 spans 12 amino acids. The V segment lost 6 bases and the J segment 2 bases; nucleotides outside the gene matches: 0. The CDR3 reads CASRQGNYGYTF. CDR3 DNA: TGTGCCAGCAGACAGGGGAACTATGGCTACACCTTC.

Only a few counts were recorded for this clone. The chain is built from TRBV7-2 and TRBJ2-7, with 14 bases lining up with TRBD2. There are 16 residues in the CDR3. The V gene end was trimmed by 4 bases and the J gene end by 5 bases; junction bases not matched to a gene: 7. CDR1 is SGHTA, CDR2 FQGNSA, per germline. The CDR3 coding sequence is TGTGCCAGCAGCTGGGGACTAGCGGGAGTACAGGACGAGCAGTACTTC. It encodes CASSWGLAGVQDEQYF.

The chain joins TRBV6-5 to TRBJ2-3; 11 nucleotides agree with TRBD2. V lost 11 bases and J lost 6; bases outside the gene matches: 7. Germline loops: CDR1 MNHEY, CDR2 SVGAGI. The CDR3 consists of 13 residues. Here the CDR3 DNA reads TGTGCCGCGCGACCTAGCGGGAGGGATACGCAGTATTTT. This translates into CAARPSGRDTQYF.

The chain links TRBV18 to TRBJ2-5; 7 bases fit TRBD1. Germline V gene data show CDR1 as KGHSH and CDR2 as LQKENI. The CDR3 sequence is 15 residues long. Trimming removed 5 bases from V and 5 bases from J; junction bases left unmatched: 11. This chain's CDR3 is CASSSSLQGRETQYF. CDR3 nucleotides: TGTGCCAGCTCATCTAGCTTACAGGGGCGGGAGACCCAGTACTTC.